This T cell receptor (beta chain) was found in a study of shared clonotypes between healthy human individuals. Germline-derived CDR1 and CDR2 are MNHEY and SVGAGI. After removal of 6 bases from V and 12 bases from J, the junction contained 10 bases not matched to a gene. The CDR3 totals 14 residues. Some clones are missing from TCRdb's copy, which holds only in-frame ones; the method was immunoSEQ multiplex PCR. The sample contains roughly 720,000 clones, 90% of which appear only once. Material: memory CD8+ T cells from PBMCs. Documented subset: CD45RO+ cells pooled with CCR7-negative TemRA cells. This sequence originates from a man between 18 and 29 years old in good health. Some clones in this sample may be carry-over from other donors' samples. The chain employs TRBV6-5 and TRBJ1-6; 8 bases are shared with TRBD1. The CDR3 loop reads CASSSDRALRPLHF. The DNA for the CDR3 is TGTGCCAGCAGCTCGGACAGGGCCCTTAGACCCCTCCACTTT.